This T cell receptor beta chain appears in the sequencing data of a study of blood T cells in healthy people across ages. Total RNA amounts of at least 6 micrograms were extracted per sample. Then a second PCR, running about 7 to 11 cycles, was carried out with a sample-barcoded 5' primer and a J-beta primer mix. One entry per CDR3 protein, called by TCRdb with MiXCR from the 5' RACE reads. This sample yields 750,000 to 950,000 distinct CDR3 sequences, of which roughly 29% are seen a single time; roughly 10% belongs to the top ten. This CDR3 has 17 residues. Germline CDR1 SGHVS, CDR2 FQNEAQ. V was trimmed by 0 bases and J by 2 bases, leaving 14 bases between them. This sample was also put to use in a study of T cells of mothers and their children. This second study says: The study obtained over 9.5 million TCR beta CDR3 reads per mother and around 2.7 million per child.

Sequenced sample: blood. The V call is TRBV7-8, the J call TRBJ2-1, with TRBD1 as a possible D gene (6 bases). The sequence derives from a middle-aged woman in good health. DNA for the CDR3: TGTGCCAGCAGCTTAGCGCAATGGGGGACACCCTACAATGAGCAGTTCTTC. It yields the protein CASSLAQWGTPYNEQFF.